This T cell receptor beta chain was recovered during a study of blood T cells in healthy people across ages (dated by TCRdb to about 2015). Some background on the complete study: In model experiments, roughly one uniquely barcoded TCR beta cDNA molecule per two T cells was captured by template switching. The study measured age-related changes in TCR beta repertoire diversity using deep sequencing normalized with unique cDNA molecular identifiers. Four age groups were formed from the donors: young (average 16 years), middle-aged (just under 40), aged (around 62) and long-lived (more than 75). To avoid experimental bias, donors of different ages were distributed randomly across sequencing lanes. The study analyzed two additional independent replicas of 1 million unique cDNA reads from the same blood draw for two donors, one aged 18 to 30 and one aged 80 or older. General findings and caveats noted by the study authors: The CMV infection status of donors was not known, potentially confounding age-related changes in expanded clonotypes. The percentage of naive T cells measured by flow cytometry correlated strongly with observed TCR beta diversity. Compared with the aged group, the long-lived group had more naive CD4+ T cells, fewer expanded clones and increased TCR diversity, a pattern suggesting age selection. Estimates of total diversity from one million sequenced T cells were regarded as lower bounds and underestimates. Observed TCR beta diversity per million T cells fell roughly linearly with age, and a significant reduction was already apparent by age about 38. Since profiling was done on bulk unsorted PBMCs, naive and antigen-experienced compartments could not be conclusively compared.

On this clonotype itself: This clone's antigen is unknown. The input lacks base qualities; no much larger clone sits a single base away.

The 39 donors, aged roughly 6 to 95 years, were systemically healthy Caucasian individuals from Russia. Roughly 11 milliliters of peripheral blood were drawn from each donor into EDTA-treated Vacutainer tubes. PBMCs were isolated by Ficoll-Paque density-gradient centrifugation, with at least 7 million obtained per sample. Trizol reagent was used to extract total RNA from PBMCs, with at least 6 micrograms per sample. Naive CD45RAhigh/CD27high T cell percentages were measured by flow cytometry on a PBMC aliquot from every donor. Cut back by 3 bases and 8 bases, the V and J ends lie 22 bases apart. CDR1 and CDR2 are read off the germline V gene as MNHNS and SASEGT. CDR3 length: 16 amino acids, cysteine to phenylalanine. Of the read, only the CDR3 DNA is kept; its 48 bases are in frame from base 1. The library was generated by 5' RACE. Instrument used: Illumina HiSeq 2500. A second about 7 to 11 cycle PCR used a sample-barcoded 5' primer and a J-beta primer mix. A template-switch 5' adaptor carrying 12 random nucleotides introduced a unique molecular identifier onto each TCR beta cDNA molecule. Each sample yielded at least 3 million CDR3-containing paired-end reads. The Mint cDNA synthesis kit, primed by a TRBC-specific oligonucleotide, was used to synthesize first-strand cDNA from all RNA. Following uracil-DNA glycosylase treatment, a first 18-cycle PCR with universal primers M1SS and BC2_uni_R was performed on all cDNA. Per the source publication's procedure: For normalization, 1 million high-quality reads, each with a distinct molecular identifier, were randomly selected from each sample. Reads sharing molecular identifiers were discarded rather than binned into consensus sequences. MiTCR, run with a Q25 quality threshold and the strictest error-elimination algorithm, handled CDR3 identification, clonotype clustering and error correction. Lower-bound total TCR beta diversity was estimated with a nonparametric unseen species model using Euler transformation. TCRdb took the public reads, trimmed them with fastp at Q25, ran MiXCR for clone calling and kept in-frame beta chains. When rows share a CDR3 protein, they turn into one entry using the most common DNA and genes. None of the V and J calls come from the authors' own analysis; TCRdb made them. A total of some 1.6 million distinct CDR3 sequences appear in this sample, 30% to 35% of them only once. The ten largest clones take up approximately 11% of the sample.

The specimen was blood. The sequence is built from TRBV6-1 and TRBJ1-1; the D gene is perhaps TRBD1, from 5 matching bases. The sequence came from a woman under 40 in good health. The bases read TGTGCCAGCAGTGACAAAGGGGTCAGATTAAAAAGGGAAGCTTTCTTT. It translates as CASSDKGVRLKREAFF.